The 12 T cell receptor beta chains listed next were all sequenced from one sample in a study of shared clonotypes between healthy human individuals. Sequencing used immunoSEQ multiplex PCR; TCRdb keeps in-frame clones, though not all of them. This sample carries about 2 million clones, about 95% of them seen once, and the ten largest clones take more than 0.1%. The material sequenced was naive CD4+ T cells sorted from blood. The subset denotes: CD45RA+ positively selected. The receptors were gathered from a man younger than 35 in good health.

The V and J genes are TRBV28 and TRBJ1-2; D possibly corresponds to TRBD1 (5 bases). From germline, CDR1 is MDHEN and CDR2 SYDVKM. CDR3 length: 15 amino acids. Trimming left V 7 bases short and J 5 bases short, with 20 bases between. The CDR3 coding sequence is TGTGCCAGCACTTCGGGCGTTGGGGCTCTTTATGGCTACACCTTC. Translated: CASTSGVGALYGYTF.

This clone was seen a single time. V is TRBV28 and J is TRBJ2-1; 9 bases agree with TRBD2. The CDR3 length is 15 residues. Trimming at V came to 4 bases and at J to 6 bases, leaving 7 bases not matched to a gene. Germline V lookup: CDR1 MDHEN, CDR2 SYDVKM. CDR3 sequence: CASSSGLARVNEQFF. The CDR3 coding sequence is TGTGCCAGCAGTTCGGGACTAGCTCGCGTCAATGAGCAGTTCTTC.

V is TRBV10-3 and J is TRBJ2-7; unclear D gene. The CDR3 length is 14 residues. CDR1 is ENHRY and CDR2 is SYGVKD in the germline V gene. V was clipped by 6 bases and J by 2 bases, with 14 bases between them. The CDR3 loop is CAISPDSHPYEQYF. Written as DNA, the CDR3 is TGTGCCATCAGCCCTGACTCCCACCCCTACGAGCAGTACTTC.

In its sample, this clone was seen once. CDR3 nucleotide sequence: TGCGCCAGCAGCCGCTTCGTCGCGAACACCGGGGAGCTGTTTTTT. This gives the protein CASSRFVANTGELFF. J is TRBJ2-2 and V is TRBV4-3; D gene ambiguous. Trimming cost V 4 bases and J 0 bases, with 9 bases left between them. The CDR3 consists of 15 residues. CDR1 is LGHNA and CDR2 is YSLEER in the germline V gene.

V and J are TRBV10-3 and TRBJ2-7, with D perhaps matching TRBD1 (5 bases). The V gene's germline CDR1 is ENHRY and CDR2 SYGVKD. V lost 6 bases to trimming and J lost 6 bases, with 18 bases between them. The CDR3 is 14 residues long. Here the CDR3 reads CAIRETELRLEQYF. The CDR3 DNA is TGTGCCATCAGGGAGACAGAACTACGGCTCGAGCAGTACTTC.

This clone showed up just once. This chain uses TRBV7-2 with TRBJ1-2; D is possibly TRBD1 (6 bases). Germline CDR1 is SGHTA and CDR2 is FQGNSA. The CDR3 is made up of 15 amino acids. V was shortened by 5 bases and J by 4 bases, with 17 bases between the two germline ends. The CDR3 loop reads CASSQGIQGIYGYTF. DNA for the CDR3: TGTGCCAGCAGCCAGGGGATTCAGGGGATCTATGGCTACACCTTC. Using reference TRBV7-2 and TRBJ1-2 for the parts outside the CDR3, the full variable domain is GAGVSQSPSNKVTEKGKDVELRCDPISGHTALYWYRQSLGQGLEFLIYFQGNSAPDKSGLPSDRFSAERTGGSVSTLTIQRTQQEDSAVYLCASSQGIQGIYGYTFGSGTRLTVV.

Here the CDR3 reads CASSLTGLASTGELFF. The CDR3 nucleotides read TGTGCCAGCAGCCTTACGGGACTAGCGTCGACCGGGGAGCTGTTTTTT. The chain is built from TRBV7-9 and TRBJ2-2; TRBD2 matches at 10 bases. The germline V gene has CDR1 SEHNR and CDR2 FQNEAQ (reference sequence). This CDR3 is 16 amino acids long. Trimming cost V 5 bases and J 5 bases; bases outside gene matches: 8.

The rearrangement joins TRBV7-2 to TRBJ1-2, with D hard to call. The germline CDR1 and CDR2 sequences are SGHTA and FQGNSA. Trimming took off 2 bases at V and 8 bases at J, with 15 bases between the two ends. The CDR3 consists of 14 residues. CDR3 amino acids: CASSLNLPGGGYTF. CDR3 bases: TGTGCCAGCAGCTTAAATCTTCCCGGAGGCGGCTACACCTTC.

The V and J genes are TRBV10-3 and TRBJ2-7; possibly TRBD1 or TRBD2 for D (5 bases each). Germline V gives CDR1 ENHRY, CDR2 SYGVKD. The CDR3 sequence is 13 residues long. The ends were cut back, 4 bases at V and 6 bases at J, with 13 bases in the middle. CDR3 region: CAISAAGTAEQYF. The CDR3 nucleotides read TGTGCCATCAGTGCCGCCGGGACGGCCGAGCAGTACTTC.

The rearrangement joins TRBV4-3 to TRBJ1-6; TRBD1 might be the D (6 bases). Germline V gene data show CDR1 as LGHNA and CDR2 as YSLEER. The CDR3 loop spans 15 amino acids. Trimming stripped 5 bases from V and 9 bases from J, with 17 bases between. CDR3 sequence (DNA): TGCGCCAGCAGCAAACAGGGCGATTTAGGTTCACCCCTCCACTTT. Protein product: CASSKQGDLGSPLHF.

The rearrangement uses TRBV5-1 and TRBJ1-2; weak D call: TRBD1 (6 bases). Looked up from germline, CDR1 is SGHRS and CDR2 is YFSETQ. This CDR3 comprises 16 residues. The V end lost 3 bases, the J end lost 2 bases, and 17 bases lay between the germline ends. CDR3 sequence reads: CASSSAGEGVNYGYTF. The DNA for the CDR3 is TGCGCCAGCAGCTCCGCAGGGGAAGGCGTAAACTATGGCTACACCTTC. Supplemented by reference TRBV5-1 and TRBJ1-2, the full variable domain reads KAGVTQTPRYLIKTRGQQVTLSCSPISGHRSVSWYQQTPGQGLQFLFEYFSETQRNKGNFPGRFSGRQFSNSRSEMNVSTLELGDSALYLCASSSAGEGVNYGYTFGSGTRLTVV.

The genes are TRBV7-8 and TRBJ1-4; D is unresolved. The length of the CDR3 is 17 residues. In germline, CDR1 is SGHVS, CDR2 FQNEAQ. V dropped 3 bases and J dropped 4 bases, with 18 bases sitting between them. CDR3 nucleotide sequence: TGTGCCAGCAGCTTTACCCGAGCCCCTTCTTTTAATGAAAAACTGTTTTTT. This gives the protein CASSFTRAPSFNEKLFF.